This T cell receptor (beta chain) is from a study of T cell responses to AZD1222 COVID-19 vaccine (dated by TCRdb to about 2021). Regarding the study in general: Because spike-specific TCR depth and breadth did not differ between the two schedules, AZD1222 recipients who got a second dose at roughly 4 weeks were pooled with those who got a second dose at roughly 12 weeks. A total of about 230 trial participants underwent TCR sequencing, of whom 207 received two doses of AZD1222 and some 25 received two doses of the MenACWY control vaccine. Enrollment into the trials was organized by age into subgroups of 18-55, 56-69 and 70-plus years, and those subgroups contained approximately 160, 26 and 62 TCR-sequenced participants, respectively. On the study overall, not on this receptor specifically: Participants were mostly white British and included more females than males, and it was suggested by the authors that clonal diversity may have been underestimated. In the small 56-69-year group, the increase in depth fell short of significance, most likely because of low power. After two AZD1222 doses, spike-specific TCR breadth and depth were significantly higher than at day 0 and than in MenACWY recipients. Reportedly, close to half of the unique spike-specific TCRs recognized epitopes lying outside the regions that are mutated in the B.1.351 and B.1.1.7 variants. CD4 TCRs associated with the vaccine covered the entire spike protein, and the dominant responses were in regions 160-218 and 743-854. Conclusions about previously exposed vaccinees are limited, since just five or six AZD1222 recipients were seropositive for SARS-CoV-2 at baseline. No day 14 peak-response samples were available, so repertoires were characterized only after the peak T cell response.

Sample time point, as interpreted from the label and publication: baseline before first vaccination. Vaccinee samples were obtained from the UK trials COV001 and COV002, which included a single-blind randomized controlled phase 2/3 trial of AZD1222 (ChAdOx1 nCoV-19) in healthy adults. Trial participant PBMC samples were collected at day 0 and day 28 after the second dose for TCRbeta chain sequencing. The CDR3 regions of human TCRbeta chains were analyzed by immunosequencing. The authors' analysis ran thus. Repertoire TCRs were checked for matches against a reference library of SARS-CoV-2-specific TCRs that had been generated using the MIRA antigen-specificity platform. Breadth meant the fraction of unique TCRs that were SARS-CoV-2-associated, whereas depth meant the fraction of total T cells that were SARS-CoV-2-associated. Each spike-specific TCR was assigned to its reactive spike region and to a CD4 or CD8 class using the MIRA data. Log10-transformed breadth and depth values were compared by one-way ANOVA with Sidak's multiple comparisons tests. TCRdb's version of the immuneACCESS table is confined to in-frame rearrangements and falls short of the full clone set. An unresolved V gene accounts for under half of the shortfall where checked; the remainder is of unknown origin. D and trimming were read from the DNA, whereas the V and J calls and clone size are those reported in that table. The sample data list about 100,000 clones, and about 90% of these were observed just once. The top ten constitute 15% to 20% of the sample.

Taken from cysteine to phenylalanine, the CDR3 has 15 residues. Of all the DNA, just the CDR3 is kept, 45 bases in frame from base 1. The germline V gene sets CDR1 to SGHRS and CDR2 to YFSETQ. Between the V and J ends, shortened by 0 bases and 0 bases respectively, the junction contains 9 bases. For this clone: It has no known antigen specificity. Base qualities are not recorded, but no much larger clone differs from it by a single base.

This specimen consisted of peripheral blood, obtained on day 0 of AZD1222 vaccination. The source is an adult in good health. The receptor chain draws on TRBV5-1 and TRBJ1-1, with an unclear D gene assignment. In nucleotides, the sequence is TGCGCCAGCAGCTTGGGAATAGCGATGAACACTGAAGCTTTCTTT. Its amino acids are CASSLGIAMNTEAFF.